This TCR beta chain was sequenced for a study of T cells in Graves' hyperthyroidism and ophthalmopathy. Study-level results: Model predictions of ophthalmopathy came a median approximately 6 months before onset. Ophthalmopathy cases were set apart from stable hyperthyroidism by a 13 V-J model.

This clonotype was detected many times. Antigen specificity is unknown. Unmatched junction bases numbered 0, after V lost 0 bases and J lost 3 bases. CDR1 is MNHEY and CDR2 is SVGAGI in the germline V gene. The CDR3 totals 14 residues. Amplified regions were TCR beta CDR3 sequences from RNA transcripts. HTBI primers drove first-round RT-PCR of the TCR CDR3. One entry per CDR3 protein, called by TCRdb with MiXCR from the multiplex PCR reads. Of fewer than 650,000 distinct CDR3 sequences listed, roughly 14% were seen once; the top ten hold roughly 4.3%. In making diagnoses, clinical symptoms, serum thyroxine and TRAb, thyroid ultrasound and orbital computed tomography were all used.

This TCR derives from a woman aged 40 to 50 with Graves' ophthalmopathy. The specimen sequenced was blood. The rearrangement links TRBV6-5 to TRBJ2-7, with 9 bases fitting TRBD1. DNA of the CDR3: TGTGCCAGCAGTTACTCGGGACAGGGCTACGAGCAGTACTTC. This sequence encodes CASSYSGQGYEQYF.